The table lists the clone carrying this TCR beta chain with many counts. The antigen is undetermined. The data derive from a study of early T cells in non-severe SARS-CoV-2 infection. Study-level points and caveats: Private and CD4 specificities were missed by VDJdb matching, skewed to anti-spike CD8.

The ends were cut back, 5 bases at V and 10 bases at J, with 17 bases in the middle. This CDR3 contains 13 residues. Attachment of unique molecular identifiers was made to individual cDNA molecules. TCRdb re-analysed the 5' RACE reads in MiXCR, keeping a single row per CDR3 protein. Here the sample spans more than 25,000 distinct CDR3 sequences, under 6% being singletons. The sample comprised whole blood. The receptor's source is an adult who was a healthcare worker with PCR-confirmed SARS-CoV-2 infection or an uninfected control (not recorded which). The chain employs TRBV12-3 or TRBV12-4 and TRBJ1-1, with D tentatively TRBD1 (5 bases). The DNA of the CDR3 is TGTGCCAGCAGTGGCCTTGAGGGGACGATAGCTTTCTTT. Translating gives CASSGLEGTIAFF.